This T cell receptor beta chain was obtained from a study of T cell changes during pregnancy in multiple sclerosis. Profiling relied on immunoSEQ multiplex PCR, and the TCRdb table lists in-frame clones only, not all of them. The sample has tens of thousands of clones; around 92% are singletons. Germline-derived CDR1 and CDR2 are SGHTA and FQGNSA. V shed 0 bases and J 7 bases; nucleotides not matched to a gene: 6. This CDR3 comprises 16 residues. The V gene is TRBV7-2, the J gene TRBJ2-7, with TRBD2 identical over 13 bases. The sequence was obtained from a female donor with multiple sclerosis, enrolled in a pregnancy study. The sample consisted of peripheral blood, taken after pregnancy. CDR3 coding DNA: TGTGCCAGCAGCTTAGCCGGACTAGCGGGAGTGGGGGAGCAGTACTTC. It codes for CASSLAGLAGVGEQYF.